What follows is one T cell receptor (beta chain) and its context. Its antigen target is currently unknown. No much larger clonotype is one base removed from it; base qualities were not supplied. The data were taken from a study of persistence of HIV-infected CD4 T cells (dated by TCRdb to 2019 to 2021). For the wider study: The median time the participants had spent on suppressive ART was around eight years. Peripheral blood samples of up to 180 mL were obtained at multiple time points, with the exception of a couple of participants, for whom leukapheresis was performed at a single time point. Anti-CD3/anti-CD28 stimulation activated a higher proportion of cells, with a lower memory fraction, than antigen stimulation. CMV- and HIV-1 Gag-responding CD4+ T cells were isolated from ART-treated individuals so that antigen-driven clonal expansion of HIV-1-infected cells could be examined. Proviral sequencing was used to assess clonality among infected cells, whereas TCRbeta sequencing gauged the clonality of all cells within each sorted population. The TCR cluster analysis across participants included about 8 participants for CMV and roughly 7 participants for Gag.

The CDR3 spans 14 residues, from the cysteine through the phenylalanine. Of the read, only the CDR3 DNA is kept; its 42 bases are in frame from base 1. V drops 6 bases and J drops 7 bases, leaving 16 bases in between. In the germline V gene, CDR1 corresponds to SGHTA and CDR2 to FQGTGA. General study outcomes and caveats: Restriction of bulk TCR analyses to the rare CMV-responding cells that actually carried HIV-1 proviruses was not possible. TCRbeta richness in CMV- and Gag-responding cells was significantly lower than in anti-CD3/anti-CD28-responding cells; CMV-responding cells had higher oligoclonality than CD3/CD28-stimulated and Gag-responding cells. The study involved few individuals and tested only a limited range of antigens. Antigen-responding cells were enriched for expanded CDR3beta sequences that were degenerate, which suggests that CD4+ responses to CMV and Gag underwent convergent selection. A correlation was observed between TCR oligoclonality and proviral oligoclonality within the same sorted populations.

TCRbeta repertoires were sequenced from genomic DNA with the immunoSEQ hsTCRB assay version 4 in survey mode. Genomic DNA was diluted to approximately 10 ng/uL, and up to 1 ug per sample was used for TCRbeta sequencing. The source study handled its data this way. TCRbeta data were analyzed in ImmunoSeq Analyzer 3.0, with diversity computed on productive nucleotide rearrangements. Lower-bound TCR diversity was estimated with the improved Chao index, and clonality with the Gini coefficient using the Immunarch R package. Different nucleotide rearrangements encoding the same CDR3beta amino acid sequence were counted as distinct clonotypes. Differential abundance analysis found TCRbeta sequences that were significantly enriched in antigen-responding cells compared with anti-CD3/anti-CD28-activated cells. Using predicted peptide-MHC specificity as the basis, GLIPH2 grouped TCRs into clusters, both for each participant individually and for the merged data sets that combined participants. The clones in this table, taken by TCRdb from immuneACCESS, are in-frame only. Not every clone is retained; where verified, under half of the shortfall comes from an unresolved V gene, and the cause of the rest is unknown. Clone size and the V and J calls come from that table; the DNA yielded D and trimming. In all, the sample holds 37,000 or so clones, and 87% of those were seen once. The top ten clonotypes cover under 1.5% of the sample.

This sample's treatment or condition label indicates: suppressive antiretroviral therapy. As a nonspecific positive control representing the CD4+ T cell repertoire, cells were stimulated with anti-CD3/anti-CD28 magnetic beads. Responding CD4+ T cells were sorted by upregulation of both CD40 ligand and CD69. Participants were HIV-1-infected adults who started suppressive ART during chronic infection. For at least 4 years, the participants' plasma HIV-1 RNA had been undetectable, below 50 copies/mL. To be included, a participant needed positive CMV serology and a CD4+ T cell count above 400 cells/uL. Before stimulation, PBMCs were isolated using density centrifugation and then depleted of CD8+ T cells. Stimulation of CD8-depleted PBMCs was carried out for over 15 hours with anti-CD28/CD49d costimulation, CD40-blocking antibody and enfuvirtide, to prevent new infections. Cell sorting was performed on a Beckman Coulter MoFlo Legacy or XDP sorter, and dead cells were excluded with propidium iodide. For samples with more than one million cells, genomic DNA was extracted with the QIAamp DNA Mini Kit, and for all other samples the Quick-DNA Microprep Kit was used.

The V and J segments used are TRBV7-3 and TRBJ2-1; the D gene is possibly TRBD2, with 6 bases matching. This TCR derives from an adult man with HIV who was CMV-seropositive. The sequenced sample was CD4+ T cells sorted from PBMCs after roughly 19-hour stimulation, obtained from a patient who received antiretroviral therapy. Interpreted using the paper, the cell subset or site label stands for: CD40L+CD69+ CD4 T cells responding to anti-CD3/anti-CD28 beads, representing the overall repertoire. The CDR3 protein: CASSLGMGGNEQFF. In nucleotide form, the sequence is TGTGCCAGCAGTTTAGGGATGGGGGGTAATGAGCAGTTCTTC.